Shown below are 10 T cell receptor beta chains from a single sample sequenced in a study of shared clonotypes between healthy human individuals. TCRdb's table, derived via immunoSEQ multiplex PCR, lists solely in-frame clones and lacks some. The data hold about 490,000 clones, with around 80% observed a single time. Source material: PBMCs. Every receptor here comes from a woman in her thirties or forties in good health. Some clones in this sample may be carry-over from other donors' samples.

The chain carries TRBV4-1 and TRBJ2-7; D possibly matches TRBD1 or TRBD2 (5 bases each). CDR1 is MGHRA and CDR2 is YSYEKL in the germline V gene. Trimming took off 4 bases at V and 0 bases at J, with 13 bases between the two ends. CDR3 length: 15 residues. In DNA form, the CDR3 reads TGCGCCAGCAGCCGCGATCGGGACCACTCCTACGAGCAGTACTTC. Encoded protein: CASSRDRDHSYEQYF.

With respect to this clone: Mismatch with germline at one junction end may stem from a read error. The chain uses TRBV7-2 and TRBJ1-2, with 9 bases identical to TRBD1. CDR3 length: 15 residues. Germline V gives CDR1 SGHTA, CDR2 FQGNSA. This CDR3 is CASSQGMGQGYGYTF. In nucleotides, the CDR3 is TGCGCCAGCAGCCAAGGAATGGGACAGGGCTATGGCTACACCTTC.

This clone was picked up many times. CDR3 in amino acids: CVSGVDEKLFF. CDR3 nucleotides: TGTGTTTCTGGGGTGGATGAAAAACTGTTTTTT. The chain has TRBV2 and TRBJ1-4; D unresolved. CDR1 SNHLY and CDR2 FYNNEI come from the germline V gene. The CDR3 has 11 residues.

This chain uses TRBV6-5 with TRBJ1-5; a possible D gene is TRBD1 (5 bases). CDR1 and CDR2 from the germline V gene are MNHEY and SVGAGI. The CDR3 is 13 amino acids. Deletions cut 7 bases from V and 6 bases from J, with 13 bases between. The CDR3 DNA reads TGTGCCAGCAAACCTGGGAGGGGTCAGCCCCAGCATTTT. Its translation is CASKPGRGQPQHF.

Details on this clone: This may come from a read error, since a much larger clone is one base off. V gene TRBV28 combines with J gene TRBJ1-4; D possibly corresponds to TRBD1 (5 bases). This CDR3 spans 14 amino acids. In germline, CDR1 is MDHEN, CDR2 SYDVKM. This CDR3 reads CASNLGAGTQKLFF. The CDR3 coding sequence is TGTGCCAGCAATTTAGGGGCAGGGACCCAAAAACTGTTTTTT.

This rearrangement joins TRBV5-1 to TRBJ2-3; 10 bases match TRBD2. The germline V gene encodes CDR1 SGHRS and CDR2 YFSETQ. The CDR3 loop spans 17 amino acids. After removal of 0 bases from V and 3 bases from J, the junction contained 7 bases not matched to a gene. The CDR3 bases are TGCGCCAGCAGCTTGGCTTCTAGCGGGAGTGGGACAGATACGCAGTATTTT. This encodes CASSLASSGSGTDTQYF.

The chain joins TRBV18 to TRBJ2-5; TRBD2 matches at 8 bases. Germline V gene lookup returns CDR1 KGHSH and CDR2 LQKENI. The CDR3 runs 17 residues. V trimming: 2 bases; J trimming: 0 bases; junction bases outside the gene matches: 8. This chain's CDR3 is CASSPYVLAGNQETQYF. The CDR3 coding sequence is TGTGCCAGCTCACCATATGTGTTAGCGGGGAACCAAGAGACCCAGTACTTC.

The V gene is TRBV7-9, the J gene TRBJ2-7; the match to TRBD2 covers 13 bases. V trimming: 5 bases; J trimming: 7 bases; junction bases outside the gene matches: 8. The CDR3 is made up of 15 amino acids. Germline V CDR1 and CDR2: SEHNR, FQNEAQ (reference sequence). DNA of the CDR3: TGTGCCAGCAGCGCCCGGACTAGCGGGAGTCATGAGCAGTACTTC. Its translation is CASSARTSGSHEQYF.

This clone was seen a single time. The genes are TRBV15 and TRBJ2-3; unclear D gene. CDR1 LNHNV and CDR2 YYDKDF come from the germline V gene (reference sequence). This CDR3 has 15 residues. Deletions cut 5 bases from V and 0 bases from J, with 12 bases between. The CDR3 loop reads CATSFVLLSTDTQYF. CDR3 nucleotides: TGTGCCACCAGCTTTGTCCTACTCAGCACAGATACGCAGTATTTT.

The gene calls are TRBV4-1 and TRBJ2-3; perhaps TRBD1 as D (6 bases). CDR3 length equals 16 residues. Trimming left V 1 base short and J 4 bases short, with 15 bases between. Germline values: CDR1 MGHRA, CDR2 YSYEKL. CDR3 region: CASSQAGTGSPDTQYF. The CDR3 bases are TGCGCCAGCAGCCAAGCTGGCACAGGGAGTCCAGATACGCAGTATTTT.